These 9 T cell receptor beta chains were all obtained from the same sample, sequenced in a study of blood T cell repertoires in COVID-19. This table comes from immunoSEQ multiplex PCR, and its TCRdb copy is limited to in-frame clones, with some not included. The sample lists 97,000 or so clones, about 88% seen once, with 2.5% to 3.5% in the top ten. The specimen was peripheral blood. The receptor set was obtained from a middle-aged man with active or convalescent COVID-19.

The chain employs TRBV12-3 or TRBV12-4 and TRBJ2-5, with D possibly TRBD1 on 6 matching bases. Trimming cost V 5 bases and J 3 bases, with 10 bases left between them. CDR3 length: 13 residues. CDR3 region: CASSVNREETQYF. The CDR3 bases are TGTGCCAGCAGTGTTAACAGGGAAGAGACCCAGTACTTC.

Of note for this clone: Other DNA sequences in this specimen translate into the identical CDR3. The chain couples TRBV18 to TRBJ1-2; D unresolved. The CDR3 has 13 residues. CDR1 KGHSH and CDR2 LQKENI come from the germline V gene. V was shortened by 6 bases and J by 1 base, with 9 bases between the two germline ends. The CDR3 DNA follows: TGTGCCAGCTCGCCCACAGATAACTATGGCTACACCTTC. Residues: CASSPTDNYGYTF.

This clone has a single count. The genes are TRBV15 and TRBJ2-7, with D uncertain. CDR3 size: 14 residues. V shed 3 bases and J shed 6 bases, with 15 bases lying between them. The germline gives CDR1 LNHNV, CDR2 YYDKDF (reference sequence). In DNA form, the CDR3 reads TGTGCCACCAGCAGGACGGCAGGATCTTCCGAGCAGTACTTC. It yields the protein CATSRTAGSSEQYF.

The CDR3, as DNA: TGTGCCAGCAGTTCTCTCATAGGACAGGGGAGAACCGGGGAGCTGTTTTTT. It yields the protein CASSSLIGQGRTGELFF. The chain carries TRBV7-9 and TRBJ2-2, with TRBD1 matching over 9 bases. Germline V gene data show CDR1 as SEHNR and CDR2 as FQNEAQ (reference sequence). CDR3 length: 17 residues. V was pared by 6 bases and J by 5 bases, with 13 bases of the junction left unmatched.

The V call is TRBV28, the J call TRBJ1-5; TRBD1 is a possible D gene (5 bases). The CDR3 has 14 residues. Trimming shortened V by 7 bases and J by 6 bases, and 16 bases separated the two germline ends. Germline CDR1 MDHEN, CDR2 SYDVKM. This CDR3 reads CASITQGRGQPQHF. CDR3 bases: TGTGCCAGCATAACCCAGGGAAGGGGTCAGCCCCAGCATTTT.

A few counts support this clone. CDR3 sequence reads: CASTGQGAGETQYF. The CDR3 DNA sequence: TGTGCCAGCACCGGACAGGGGGCCGGCGAGACCCAGTACTTC. The chain combines TRBV2 with TRBJ2-5, with 11 positions matching TRBD1. Germline values: CDR1 SNHLY, CDR2 FYNNEI. This CDR3 region has 14 residues. Trimming removed 7 bases from V and 5 bases from J; junction bases left unmatched: 6. The variable domain in full, completed from reference TRBV2 and TRBJ2-5, reads EPEVTQTPSHQVTQMGQEVILRCVPISNHLYFYWYRQILGQKVEFLVSFYNNEISEKSEIFDDQFSVERPDGSNFTLKIRSTKLEDSAMYFCASTGQGAGETQYFGPGTRLLVL.

The chain has TRBV12-5 and TRBJ2-3, with TRBD2 matching 12 bases. Germline V lookup: CDR1 LGHNT, CDR2 FRNRAP. The CDR3 length is 14 residues. Trimming removed 6 bases from V and 4 bases from J; junction bases left unmatched: 2. The CDR3 protein is CASGLAGGSDTQYF. Here the CDR3 DNA reads TGTGCTAGTGGCCTAGCGGGGGGGTCAGATACGCAGTATTTT.

The chain employs TRBV10-3 and TRBJ2-3, with 8 bases aligning to TRBD1. The CDR3 covers 15 residues. V lost 5 bases and J lost 4; bases outside the gene matches: 8. Germline V gives CDR1 ENHRY, CDR2 SYGVKD. CDR3 sequence reads: CAISSPGTGSDTQYF. CDR3 coding DNA: TGTGCCATCAGTTCCCCCGGGACAGGCTCAGATACGCAGTATTTT.

This chain joins TRBV27 and TRBJ2-5, with 10 bases that match TRBD1. J gave up 4 bases and V 7 bases, and 9 bases lay outside the gene matches. The CDR3 is 15 residues long. Germline CDR1 reads MNHEY; CDR2 reads SMNVEV (reference sequence). CDR3 coding DNA: TGTGCCAGCAACCTTCGGACAGGGGGGGGAGAGACCCAGTACTTC. Translated, it gives CASNLRTGGGETQYF.